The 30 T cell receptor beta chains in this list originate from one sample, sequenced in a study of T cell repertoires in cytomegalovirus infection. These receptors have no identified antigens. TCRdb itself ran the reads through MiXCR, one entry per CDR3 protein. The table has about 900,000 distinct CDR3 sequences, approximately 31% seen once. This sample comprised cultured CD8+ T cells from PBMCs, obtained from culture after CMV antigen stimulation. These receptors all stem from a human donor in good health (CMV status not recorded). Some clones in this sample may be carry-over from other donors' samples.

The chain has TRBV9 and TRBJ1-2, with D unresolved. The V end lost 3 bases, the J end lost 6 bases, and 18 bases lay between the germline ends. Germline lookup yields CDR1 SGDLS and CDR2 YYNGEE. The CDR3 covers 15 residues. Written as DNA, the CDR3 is TGTGCCAGCAGCGCAGAAGGTTACATTTGGGATGGCTACACCTTC. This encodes CASSAEGYIWDGYTF.

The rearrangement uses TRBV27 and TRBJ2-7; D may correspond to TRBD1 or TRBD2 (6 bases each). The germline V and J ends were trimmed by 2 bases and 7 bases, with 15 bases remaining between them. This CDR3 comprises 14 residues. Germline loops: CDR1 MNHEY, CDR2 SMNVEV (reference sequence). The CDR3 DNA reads TGTGCCAGCAGTTTAGGGGGGCCCTACGGAGAGCAGTACGTC. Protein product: CASSLGGPYGEQYV.

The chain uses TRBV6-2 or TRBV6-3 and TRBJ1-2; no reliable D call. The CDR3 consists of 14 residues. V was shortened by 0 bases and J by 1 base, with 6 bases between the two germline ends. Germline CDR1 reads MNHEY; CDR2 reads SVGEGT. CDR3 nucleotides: TGTGCCAGCAGTTACTCTAGGGTTAACTATGGCTACACCTTC. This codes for CASSYSRVNYGYTF.

Written as DNA, the CDR3 is TGTGCCAGTAGGGGACAGACCACTGAAGCTTTCTTT. Its translation: CASRGQTTEAFF. This rearrangement joins TRBV19 to TRBJ1-1, with TRBD1 matching over 7 bases. The J segment lost 4 bases and the V segment lost 6 bases, leaving 2 bases of the junction unmatched. Germline CDR1 and CDR2: LNHDA and SQIVND (reference sequence). This CDR3 spans 12 amino acids.

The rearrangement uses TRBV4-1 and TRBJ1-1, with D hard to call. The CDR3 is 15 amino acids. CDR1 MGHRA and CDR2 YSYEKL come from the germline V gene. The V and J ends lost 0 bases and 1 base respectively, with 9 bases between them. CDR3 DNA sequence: TGCGCCAGCAGCCAAGATCGTGCAGGGAACACTGAAGCTTTCTTT. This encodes CASSQDRAGNTEAFF.

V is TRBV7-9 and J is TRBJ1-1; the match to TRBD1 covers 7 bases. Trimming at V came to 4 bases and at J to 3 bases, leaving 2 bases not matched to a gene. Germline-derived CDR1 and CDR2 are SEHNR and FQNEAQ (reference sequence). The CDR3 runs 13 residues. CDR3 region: CASSWTGDTEAFF. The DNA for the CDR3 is TGTGCCAGCAGCTGGACAGGAGACACTGAAGCTTTCTTT.

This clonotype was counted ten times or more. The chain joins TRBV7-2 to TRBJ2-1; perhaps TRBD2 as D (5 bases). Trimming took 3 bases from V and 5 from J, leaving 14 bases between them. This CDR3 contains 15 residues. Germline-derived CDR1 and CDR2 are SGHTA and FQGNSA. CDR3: CASSLNLGLNNEQFF. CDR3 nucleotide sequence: TGTGCCAGCAGCTTGAACCTCGGACTGAACAATGAGCAGTTCTTC.

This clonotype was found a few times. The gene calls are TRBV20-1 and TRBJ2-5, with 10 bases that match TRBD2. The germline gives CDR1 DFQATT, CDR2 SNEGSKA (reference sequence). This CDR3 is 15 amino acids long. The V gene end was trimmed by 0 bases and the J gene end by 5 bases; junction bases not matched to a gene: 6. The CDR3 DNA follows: TGCAGTGCTAGAGATTGGAGTAGCGGGGGGGAGACCCAGTACTTC. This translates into CSARDWSSGGETQYF.

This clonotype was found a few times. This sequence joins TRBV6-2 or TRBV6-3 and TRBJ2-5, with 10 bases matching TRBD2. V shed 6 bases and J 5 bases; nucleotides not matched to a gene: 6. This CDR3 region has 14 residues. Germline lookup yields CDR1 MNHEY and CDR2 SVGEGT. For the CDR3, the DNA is TGTGCCAGCAGAGGTAGCGGGGGGTGGGAGACCCAGTACTTC. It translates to CASRGSGGWETQYF.

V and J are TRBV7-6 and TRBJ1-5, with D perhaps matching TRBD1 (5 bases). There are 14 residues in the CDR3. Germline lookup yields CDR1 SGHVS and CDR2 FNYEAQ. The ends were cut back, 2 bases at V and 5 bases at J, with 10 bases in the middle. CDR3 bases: TGTGCCAGCAGCTTAAAGGGGATCCATCAGCCCCAGCATTTT. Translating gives CASSLKGIHQPQHF.

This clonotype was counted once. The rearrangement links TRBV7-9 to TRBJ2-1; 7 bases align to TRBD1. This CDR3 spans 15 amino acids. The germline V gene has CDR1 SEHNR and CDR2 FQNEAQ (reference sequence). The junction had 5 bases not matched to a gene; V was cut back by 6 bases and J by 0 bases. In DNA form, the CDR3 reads TGTGCCAGCAGGCACCGGGACAGCTCCTACAATGAGCAGTTCTTC. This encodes CASRHRDSSYNEQFF. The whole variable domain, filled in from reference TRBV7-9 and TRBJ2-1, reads DTGVSQNPRHKITKRGQNVTFRCDPISEHNRLYWYRQTLGQGPEFLTYFQNEAQLEKSRLLSDRFSAERPKGSFSTLEIQRTEQGDSAMYLCASRHRDSSYNEQFFGPGTRLTVL.

The CDR3 loop reads CATSRGGGGMDGYTF. The CDR3 DNA is TGTGCCACCAGCAGAGGCGGAGGGGGTATGGATGGCTACACCTTC. V is TRBV15 and J is TRBJ1-2; possible D gene TRBD1, 6 bases. Germline CDR1 and CDR2: LNHNV and YYDKDF (reference sequence). The CDR3 runs to 15 residues. V lost 1 base and J 6 bases, leaving 15 bases between the germline ends.

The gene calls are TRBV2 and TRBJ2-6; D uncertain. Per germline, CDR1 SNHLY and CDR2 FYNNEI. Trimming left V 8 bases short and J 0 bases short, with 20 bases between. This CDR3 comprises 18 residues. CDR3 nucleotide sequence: TGTGCCAGCGTCGCCAGGCGGCCTCCCTTCTCTGGGGCCAACGTCCTGACTTTC. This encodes CASVARRPPFSGANVLTF.

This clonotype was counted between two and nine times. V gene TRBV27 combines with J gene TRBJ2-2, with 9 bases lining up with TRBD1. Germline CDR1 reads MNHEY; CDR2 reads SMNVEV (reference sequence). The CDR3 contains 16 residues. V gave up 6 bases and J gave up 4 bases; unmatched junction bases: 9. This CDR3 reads CASRRRQQGATGELFF. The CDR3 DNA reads TGTGCCAGCAGACGAAGGCAACAGGGGGCCACCGGGGAGCTGTTTTTT.

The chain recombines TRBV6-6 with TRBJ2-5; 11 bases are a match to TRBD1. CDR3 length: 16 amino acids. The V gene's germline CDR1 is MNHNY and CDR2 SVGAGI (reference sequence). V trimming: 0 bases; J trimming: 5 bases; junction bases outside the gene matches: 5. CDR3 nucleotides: TGTGCCAGCAGTTACTCGAGGACAGGGGGCTTGGAGACCCAGTACTTC. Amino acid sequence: CASSYSRTGGLETQYF.

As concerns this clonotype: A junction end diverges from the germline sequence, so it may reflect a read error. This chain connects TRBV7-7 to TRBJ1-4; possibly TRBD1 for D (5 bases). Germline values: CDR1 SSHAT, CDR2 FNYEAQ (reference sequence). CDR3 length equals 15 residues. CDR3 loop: CASSRGERANEKLFF. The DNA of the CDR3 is TGTGCTAGCAGCCGAGGGGAGCGAGCTAATGAAAAACTGTTTTTT.

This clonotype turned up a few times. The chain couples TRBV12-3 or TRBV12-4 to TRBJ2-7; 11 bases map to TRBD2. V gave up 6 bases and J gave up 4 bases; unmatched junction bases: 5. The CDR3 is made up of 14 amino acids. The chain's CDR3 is CASSTSGGPYEQYF. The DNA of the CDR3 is TGTGCCAGCAGCACTAGCGGGGGCCCGTACGAGCAGTACTTC.

CDR3 residues: CASSQDKGAGTEAFF. In nucleotides, the CDR3 is TGCGCCAGCAGCCAAGATAAGGGGGCAGGCACTGAAGCTTTCTTT. This chain connects TRBV4-1 to TRBJ1-1, with TRBD1 matching 7 bases. The CDR3 loop spans 15 amino acids. J gave up 4 bases and V 0 bases, and 5 bases lay outside the gene matches. Looked up from germline, CDR1 is MGHRA and CDR2 is YSYEKL.

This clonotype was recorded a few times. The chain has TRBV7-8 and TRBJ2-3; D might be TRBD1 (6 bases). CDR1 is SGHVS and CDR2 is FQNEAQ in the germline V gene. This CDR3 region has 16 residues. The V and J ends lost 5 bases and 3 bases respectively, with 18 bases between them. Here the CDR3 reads CASSARGAGLTDTQYF. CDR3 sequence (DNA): TGTGCCAGCAGCGCCAGGGGTGCAGGATTAACAGATACGCAGTATTTT.

Here the CDR3 reads CPGGGYTF. DNA for the CDR3: TGTCCCGGGGGAGGCTACACCTTC. The rearrangement uses TRBV5-4 and TRBJ1-2, with a tentative D call TRBD1 (5 bases). CDR3 length: 8 residues. CDR1 is SGHNT, CDR2 YYREEE, per germline (reference sequence).

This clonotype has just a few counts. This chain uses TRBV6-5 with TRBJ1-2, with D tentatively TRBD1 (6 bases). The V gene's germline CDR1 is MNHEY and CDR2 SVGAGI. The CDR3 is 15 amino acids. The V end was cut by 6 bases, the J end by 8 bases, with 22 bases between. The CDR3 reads CASSPDGGREGGYTF. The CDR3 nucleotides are TGTGCCAGCAGCCCCGACGGGGGGCGGGAGGGCGGCTACACCTTC.

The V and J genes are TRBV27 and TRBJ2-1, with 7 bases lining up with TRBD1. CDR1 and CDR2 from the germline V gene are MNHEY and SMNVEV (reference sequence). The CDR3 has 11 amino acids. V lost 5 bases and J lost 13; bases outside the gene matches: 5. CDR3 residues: CASSEGTAQFF. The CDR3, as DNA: TGTGCCAGCAGTGAGGGGACAGCTCAGTTCTTC.

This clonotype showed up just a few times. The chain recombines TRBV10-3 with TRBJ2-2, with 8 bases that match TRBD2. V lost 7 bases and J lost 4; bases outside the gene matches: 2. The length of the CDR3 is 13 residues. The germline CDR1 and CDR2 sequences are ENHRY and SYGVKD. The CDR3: CAIKLAVTGELFF. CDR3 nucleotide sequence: TGTGCCATCAAACTAGCGGTCACCGGGGAGCTGTTTTTT.

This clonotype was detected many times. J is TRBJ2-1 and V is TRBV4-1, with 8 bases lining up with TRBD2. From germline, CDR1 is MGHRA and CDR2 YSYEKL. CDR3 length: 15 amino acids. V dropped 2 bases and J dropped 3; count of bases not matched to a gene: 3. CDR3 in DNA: TGCGCCAGCAGCCAAACGGGGGGGTTCTACAATGAGCAGTTCTTC. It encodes CASSQTGGFYNEQFF.

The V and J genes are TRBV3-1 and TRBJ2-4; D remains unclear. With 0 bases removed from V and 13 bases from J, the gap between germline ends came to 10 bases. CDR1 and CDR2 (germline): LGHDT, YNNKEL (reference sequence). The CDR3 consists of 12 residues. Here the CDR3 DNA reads TGTGCCAGCAGCCAAGATCAGGCACCGCAGTACTTC. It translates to CASSQDQAPQYF.

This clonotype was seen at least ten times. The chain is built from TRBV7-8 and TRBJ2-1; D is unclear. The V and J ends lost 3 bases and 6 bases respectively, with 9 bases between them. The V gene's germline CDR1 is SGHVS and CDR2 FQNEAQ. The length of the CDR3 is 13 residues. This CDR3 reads CASSFEGLNEQFF. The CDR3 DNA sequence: TGTGCCAGCAGCTTCGAAGGTCTCAATGAGCAGTTCTTC.

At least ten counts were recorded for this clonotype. The CDR3 protein is CASRKGTGRTEAFF. The CDR3 DNA reads as TGTGCCAGCAGGAAAGGAACAGGAAGGACTGAAGCTTTCTTT. V usage is TRBV7-2 and J usage is TRBJ1-1; the D gene is possibly TRBD1 (5 bases). Germline CDR1 SGHTA, CDR2 FQGNSA. Trimming removed 6 bases from V and 5 bases from J, with 16 bases in between. The CDR3 is 14 residues long.

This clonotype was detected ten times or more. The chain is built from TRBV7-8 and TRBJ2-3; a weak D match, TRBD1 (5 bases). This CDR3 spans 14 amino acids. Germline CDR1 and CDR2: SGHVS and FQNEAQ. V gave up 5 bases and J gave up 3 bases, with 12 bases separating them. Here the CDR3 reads CASSLRALTDTQYF. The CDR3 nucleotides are TGTGCCAGCAGCCTCAGGGCGCTGACAGATACGCAGTATTTT. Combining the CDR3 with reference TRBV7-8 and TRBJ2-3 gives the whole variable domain GAGVSQSPRYKVAKRGQDVALRCDPISGHVSLFWYQQALGQGPEFLTYFQNEAQLDKSGLPSDRFFAERPEGSVSTLKIQRTQQEDSAVYLCASSLRALTDTQYFGPGTRLTVL.

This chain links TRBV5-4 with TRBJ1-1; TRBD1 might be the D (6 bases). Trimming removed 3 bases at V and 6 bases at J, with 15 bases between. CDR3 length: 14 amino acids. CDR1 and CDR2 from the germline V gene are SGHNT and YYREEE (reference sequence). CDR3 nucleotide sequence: TGTGCCAGCAGCTGGGCGTTGGCAGGGGCTGAAGCTTTCTTT. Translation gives CASSWALAGAEAFF.

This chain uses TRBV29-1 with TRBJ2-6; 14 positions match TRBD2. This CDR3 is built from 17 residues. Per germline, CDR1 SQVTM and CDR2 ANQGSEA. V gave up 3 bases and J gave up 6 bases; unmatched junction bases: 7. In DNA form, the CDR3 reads TGCAGCGTTGAGGGACTAGCGGGGGCCGCTAAGGCCAACGTCCTGACTTTC. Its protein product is CSVEGLAGAAKANVLTF.